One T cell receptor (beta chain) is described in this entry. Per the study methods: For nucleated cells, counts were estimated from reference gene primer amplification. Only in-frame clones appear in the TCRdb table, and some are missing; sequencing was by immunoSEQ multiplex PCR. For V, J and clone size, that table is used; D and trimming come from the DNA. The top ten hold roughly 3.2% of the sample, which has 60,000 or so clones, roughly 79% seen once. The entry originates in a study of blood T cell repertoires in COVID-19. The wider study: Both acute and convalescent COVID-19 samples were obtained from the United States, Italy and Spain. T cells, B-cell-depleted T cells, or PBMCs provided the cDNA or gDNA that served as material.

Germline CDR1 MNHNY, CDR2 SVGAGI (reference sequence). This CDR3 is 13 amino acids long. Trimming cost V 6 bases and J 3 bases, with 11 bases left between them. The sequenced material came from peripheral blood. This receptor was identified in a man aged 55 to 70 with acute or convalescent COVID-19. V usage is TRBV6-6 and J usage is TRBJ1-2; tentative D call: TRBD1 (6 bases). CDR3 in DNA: TGTGCCAGCAGCTTAGCAGGGGACTATGGCTACACCTTC. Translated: CASSLAGDYGYTF.